One sample yielded the 24 T cell receptor beta chains listed below, sequenced in a study of T cells in localized non-small cell lung cancer. The data were produced by immunoSEQ multiplex PCR, yet TCRdb's version contains in-frame clones alone and is incomplete. The data hold fewer than 45,000 clones, with around 79% observed a single time. The sample was peripheral blood, taken before any cancer treatment. These receptors all stem from a male donor aged 60 or older with stage III squamous cell lung carcinoma.

V and J are TRBV30 and TRBJ1-1; the D is unclear. The CDR3 is 10 amino acids. V lost 5 bases and J 7 bases, leaving 8 bases between the germline ends. Germline V gene data show CDR1 as GTSNPN and CDR2 as SVGIG (reference sequence). CDR3 amino acids: CAWGDYEAFF. CDR3 DNA: TGTGCCTGGGGCGATTATGAAGCTTTCTTT.

V gene TRBV30 combines with J gene TRBJ2-3, with D possibly matching TRBD2 (6 bases). The CDR3 runs to 13 residues. Germline CDR1 is GTSNPN and CDR2 is SVGIG (reference sequence). The germline V and J ends were trimmed by 3 bases and 1 base, with 8 bases remaining between them. The CDR3 sequence is CAWSPGGTDTQYF. CDR3 nucleotides: TGTGCCTGGAGCCCGGGGGGCACAGATACGCAGTATTTT.

This rearrangement joins TRBV13 to TRBJ2-1; 9 nucleotides match TRBD1. V was pared by 1 base and J by 2 bases, with 6 bases of the junction left unmatched. In germline, CDR1 is PRHDT, CDR2 FYEKMQ (reference sequence). The CDR3 runs to 17 residues. For the CDR3, the DNA is TGTGCCAGCAGCTTAGAGGAAGGGACAGGGACCTACAATGAGCAGTTCTTC. Amino acid sequence: CASSLEEGTGTYNEQFF.

The chain combines TRBV18 with TRBJ1-6; D is undetermined. There are 15 residues in the CDR3. Between the trimmed V and J ends, which lost 0 bases and 7 bases, there was a span of 10 bases. Per germline, CDR1 KGHSH and CDR2 LQKENI. The CDR3 region is CASSPPGQQNSPLHF. CDR3 sequence (DNA): TGTGCCAGCTCACCACCTGGCCAGCAGAATTCACCCCTCCACTTT.

V and J are TRBV4-2 and TRBJ1-2, with D hard to call. The germline V gene has CDR1 LGHNA and CDR2 YNFKEQ. The CDR3 is made up of 14 amino acids. The V end lost 5 bases, the J end lost 2 bases, and 12 bases lay between the germline ends. The CDR3: CASSFQQTNYGYTF. CDR3 bases: TGTGCCAGCAGCTTTCAACAGACAAACTATGGCTACACCTTC.

This clone was found once. V gene TRBV6-1 combines with J gene TRBJ2-1, with D possibly TRBD1 on 5 matching bases. Trimming took off 4 bases at V and 8 bases at J, with 12 bases between the two ends. The CDR3 has 13 residues. Looked up from germline, CDR1 is MNHNS and CDR2 is SASEGT. CDR3 in amino acids: CASSGQSGDEQFF. CDR3 DNA: TGTGCCAGCAGTGGACAGTCAGGCGATGAGCAGTTCTTC.

The V call is TRBV6-1, the J call TRBJ2-1, with D possibly matching TRBD1 (6 bases). The CDR3 is made up of 13 amino acids. Germline assignment: CDR1 MNHNS and CDR2 SASEGT. The V end was cut by 1 base, the J end by 14 bases, with 15 bases between. This chain's CDR3 is CASSEEPGTKKFF. The DNA of the CDR3 is TGTGCCAGCAGTGAAGAACCTGGGACAAAAAAGTTCTTC.

The genes are TRBV2 and TRBJ2-3, with D hard to call. This CDR3 has 11 residues. Germline CDR1 reads SNHLY; CDR2 reads FYNNEI. Trimming removed 4 bases from V and 5 bases from J, with 4 bases in between. In DNA, the CDR3 is TGTGCCAGCAGTGCCATAGATACGCAGTATTTT. This sequence encodes CASSAIDTQYF. Filled out from reference TRBV2 and TRBJ2-3, the complete variable domain reads EPEVTQTPSHQVTQMGQEVILRCVPISNHLYFYWYRQILGQKVEFLVSFYNNEISEKSEIFDDQFSVERPDGSNFTLKIRSTKLEDSAMYFCASSAIDTQYFGPGTRLTVL.

V and J are TRBV7-2 and TRBJ2-1, with 10 bases lining up with TRBD2. The V and J ends lost 1 base and 10 bases, in that order; junction bases with no gene match: 10. Germline CDR1 SGHTA, CDR2 FQGNSA. There are 16 residues in the CDR3. The CDR3: CASSLDEASGSREQFF. The DNA for the CDR3 is TGTGCCAGCAGCTTAGACGAAGCTAGCGGGAGTAGGGAGCAGTTCTTC.

V and J are TRBV7-8 and TRBJ1-5; the match to TRBD1 covers 7 bases. Looked up from germline, CDR1 is SGHVS and CDR2 is FQNEAQ. CDR3 length: 18 amino acids. V gave up 2 bases and J gave up 3 bases; unmatched junction bases: 13. The CDR3 protein is CASSLIPLTGPLNQPQHF. DNA for the CDR3: TGTGCCAGCAGCTTAATCCCCCTGACAGGGCCCCTCAATCAGCCCCAGCATTTT.

The CDR3 here is CASSVDVSYNEQFF. The CDR3 region has the DNA TGTGCCAGCAGCGTAGACGTCTCCTACAATGAGCAGTTCTTC. This rearrangement joins TRBV7-7 to TRBJ2-1; D gene ambiguous. Germline V gene lookup returns CDR1 SSHAT and CDR2 FNYEAQ (reference sequence). The CDR3 covers 14 residues. V was pared by 5 bases and J by 0 bases, with 8 bases between. Complete variable domain (other parts from reference TRBV7-7 and TRBJ2-1): GAGVSQSPRYKVTKRGQDVTLRCDPISSHATLYWYQQALGQGPEFLTYFNYEAQPDKSGLPSDRFSAERPEGSISTLTIQRTEQRDSAMYRCASSVDVSYNEQFFGPGTRLTVL.

This clone appeared once. V and J are TRBV29-1 and TRBJ2-1; TRBD2 is a possible D gene (6 bases). The V and J ends lost 3 bases and 0 bases respectively, with 9 bases between them. The germline gives CDR1 SQVTM, CDR2 ANQGSEA. The CDR3 spans 14 residues. The CDR3 reads CSVEGGSSYNEQFF. CDR3 in DNA: TGCAGCGTTGAGGGGGGTAGCTCCTACAATGAGCAGTTCTTC.

The rearrangement links TRBV10-3 to TRBJ2-1; TRBD2 agrees at 7 bases. This CDR3 has 15 amino acids. CDR1 and CDR2 from the germline V gene are ENHRY and SYGVKD. V was clipped by 6 bases and J by 7 bases; unmatched bases: 12. The CDR3 loop reads CAIRSSGEKGNEQFF. CDR3 nucleotide sequence: TGTGCCATCAGATCGAGCGGGGAGAAAGGAAATGAGCAGTTCTTC.

The chain links TRBV19 to TRBJ1-1; 7 bases line up with TRBD1. Germline V CDR1 and CDR2: LNHDA, SQIVND (reference sequence). Trimming cost V 8 bases and J 1 base; bases outside gene matches: 4. The CDR3 totals 13 residues. CDR3 coding DNA: TGTGCCAGTTCGGACAGGCCGAACACTGAAGCTTTCTTT. Translation gives CASSDRPNTEAFF.

This clone appeared a single time. The V call is TRBV29-1, the J call TRBJ1-3; TRBD1 is a possible D gene (5 bases). Deletions cut 4 bases from V and 4 bases from J, with 14 bases between. CDR3 length: 14 residues. Germline CDR1 reads SQVTM; CDR2 reads ANQGSEA. CDR3 region: CSVVGGEFGNTIYF. The DNA of the CDR3 is TGCAGCGTTGTCGGGGGAGAGTTCGGAAACACCATATATTTT.

This chain connects TRBV5-1 to TRBJ1-4; D unresolved. The length of the CDR3 is 13 residues. In germline, CDR1 is SGHRS, CDR2 YFSETQ. Trimming pared 4 bases from V and 5 bases from J, leaving 9 bases between. This CDR3 reads CASSATGNEKLFF. The DNA for the CDR3 is TGCGCCAGCAGCGCGACTGGGAATGAAAAACTGTTTTTT.

CDR3 loop: CASSYSLGQGVYEQYF. DNA for the CDR3: TGTGCCAGCAGTTACTCGTTGGGACAGGGTGTGTACGAGCAGTACTTC. The chain uses TRBV6-6 and TRBJ2-7; 9 positions agree with TRBD1. Germline V gene lookup returns CDR1 MNHNY and CDR2 SVGAGI (reference sequence). The V and J ends lost 0 bases and 4 bases, in that order; junction bases with no gene match: 7. CDR3 size: 16 residues.

The J gene is TRBJ1-5, the V gene TRBV30, with D tentatively TRBD1 (5 bases). The length of the CDR3 is 13 residues. The germline CDR1 and CDR2 sequences are GTSNPN and SVGIG (reference sequence). V lost 2 bases to trimming and J lost 2 bases, with 7 bases between them. The CDR3 DNA reads TGTGCCTGGAGTACCAGGGGCAATCAGCCCCAGCATTTT. This sequence encodes CAWSTRGNQPQHF.

This clone was observed a single time. CDR3: CASGLFAGGPYEQYF. As DNA, the CDR3 is TGTGCCAGCGGATTATTTGCGGGAGGGCCCTACGAGCAGTACTTC. The chain employs TRBV27 and TRBJ2-7, with 9 bases fitting TRBD2. Germline V gene sequence: CDR1 MNHEY, CDR2 SMNVEV (reference sequence). The length of the CDR3 is 15 residues. V was clipped by 8 bases and J by 2 bases; unmatched bases: 10.

The chain employs TRBV10-3 and TRBJ2-5; D is unclear. The CDR3 contains 14 residues. Germline V gene sequence: CDR1 ENHRY, CDR2 SYGVKD. V lost 0 bases, J lost 1 base, and 6 bases lay in between. CDR3 sequence reads: CAISESAGQETQYF. Written as DNA, the CDR3 is TGTGCCATCAGTGAGTCGGCAGGCCAAGAGACCCAGTACTTC.

V is TRBV6-1 and J is TRBJ2-1; 9 bases fit TRBD2. V dropped 9 bases and J dropped 4; count of bases not matched to a gene: 10. CDR1 is MNHNS, CDR2 SASEGT, per germline. This CDR3 contains 15 residues. The CDR3 is CASSLWREGYNEQFF. CDR3 DNA: TGTGCCAGTTCCCTTTGGCGGGAGGGGTACAATGAGCAGTTCTTC.

The chain combines TRBV4-2 with TRBJ1-1; TRBD1 is a possible D gene (5 bases). Per the germline V gene, CDR1 is LGHNA and CDR2 is YNFKEQ. This CDR3 has 16 residues. Trimming pared 2 bases from V and 1 base from J, leaving 14 bases between. CDR3 coding DNA: TGTGCCAGCAGCCAACGAGGGGAAAGGGGGAACACTGAAGCTTTCTTT. It codes for CASSQRGERGNTEAFF.

This clone was picked up a small number of times. The chain employs TRBV30 and TRBJ1-1; no firm D call. CDR1 is GTSNPN and CDR2 is SVGIG in the germline V gene (reference sequence). Trimming shortened V by 0 bases and J by 7 bases, and 15 bases separated the two germline ends. The CDR3 runs 14 residues. This CDR3 reads CAWSVGGGVFEAFF. In DNA, the CDR3 is TGTGCCTGGAGTGTGGGAGGTGGGGTGTTTGAAGCTTTCTTT.

The chain is built from TRBV2 and TRBJ2-6, with D possibly being TRBD2 (6 bases). The CDR3 totals 15 residues. The germline CDR1 and CDR2 sequences are SNHLY and FYNNEI. V was trimmed by 8 bases and J by 4 bases, leaving 15 bases between them. This CDR3 reads CASRKGGSGANVLTF. DNA for the CDR3: TGTGCCAGCCGCAAAGGAGGGTCAGGGGCCAACGTCCTGACTTTC.